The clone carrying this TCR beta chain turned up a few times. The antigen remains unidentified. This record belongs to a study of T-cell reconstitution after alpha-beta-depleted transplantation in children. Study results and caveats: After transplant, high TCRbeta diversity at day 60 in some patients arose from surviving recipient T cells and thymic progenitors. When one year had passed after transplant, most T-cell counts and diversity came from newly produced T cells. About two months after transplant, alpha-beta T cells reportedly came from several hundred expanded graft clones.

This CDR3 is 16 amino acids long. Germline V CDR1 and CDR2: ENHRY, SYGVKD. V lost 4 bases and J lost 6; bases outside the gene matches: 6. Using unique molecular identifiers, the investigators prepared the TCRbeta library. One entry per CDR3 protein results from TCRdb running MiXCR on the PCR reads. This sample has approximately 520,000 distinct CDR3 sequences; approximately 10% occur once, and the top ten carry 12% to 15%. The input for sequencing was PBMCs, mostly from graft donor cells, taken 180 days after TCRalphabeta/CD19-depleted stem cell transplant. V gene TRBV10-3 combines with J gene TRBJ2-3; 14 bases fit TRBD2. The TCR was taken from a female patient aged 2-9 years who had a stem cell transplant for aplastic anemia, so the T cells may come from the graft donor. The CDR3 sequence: CAISGSGTSGSDTQYF. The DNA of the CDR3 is TGTGCCATCAGTGGGTCCGGGACTAGCGGGAGTGATACGCAGTATTTT.